These 9 T cell receptor beta chains were all obtained from the same sample, sequenced in a study of OX40 agonist ivuxolimab in advanced cancers. Method: immunoSEQ multiplex PCR; TCRdb's copy keeps in-frame clones and lacks some. Here the sample spans tens of thousands of clones, 80% to 90% being singletons. The material sequenced was CD4+ or CD8+ T cells sorted from blood, taken in a trial of the OX40 agonist ivuxolimab. These receptors came from an adult with an advanced solid tumor such as melanoma, head and neck, liver or kidney cancer.

The V call is TRBV19, the J call TRBJ2-7; D could derive from TRBD1 or TRBD2 (5 bases each). Trimming took 7 bases from V and 6 from J, leaving 22 bases between them. Germline V lookup: CDR1 LNHDA, CDR2 SQIVND (reference sequence). The CDR3 is 15 amino acids. In DNA form, the CDR3 reads TGTGCCAGTATTGAGACCGGGACCGGCAAGCGCGAGCAGTACTTC. Amino acids: CASIETGTGKREQYF.

Concerning this clone itself: The same CDR3 can be traced to other DNA sequences in this sample. The chain links TRBV4-1 to TRBJ1-1; D not resolved. There are 14 residues in the CDR3. Deletions cut 0 bases from V and 1 base from J, with 6 bases between. Germline assignment: CDR1 MGHRA and CDR2 YSYEKL. The CDR3 reads CASSQEAANTEAFF. The CDR3 region has the DNA TGCGCCAGCAGCCAAGAGGCAGCGAACACTGAAGCTTTCTTT.

V is TRBV5-1 and J is TRBJ2-7; a weak D match, TRBD1 (5 bases). The V gene lost 0 bases and the J gene lost 2 bases, with 12 bases spanning the gap. Germline CDR1 and CDR2: SGHRS and YFSETQ. The CDR3 length is 15 residues. The DNA of the CDR3 is TGCGCCAGCAGCTTGGCCTCTGACAGTACCTACGAGCAGTACTTC. This gives the protein CASSLASDSTYEQYF. Full variable domain (missing parts from reference TRBV5-1 and TRBJ2-7): KAGVTQTPRYLIKTRGQQVTLSCSPISGHRSVSWYQQTPGQGLQFLFEYFSETQRNKGNFPGRFSGRQFSNSRSEMNVSTLELGDSALYLCASSLASDSTYEQYFGPGTRLTVT.

This clone has just a few counts. The rearrangement uses TRBV18 and TRBJ2-5; D unresolved. Trimming left V 0 bases short and J 5 bases short, with 7 bases between. Germline assignment: CDR1 KGHSH and CDR2 LQKENI. This CDR3 region has 13 residues. Written as DNA, the CDR3 is TGTGCCAGCTCACCACCGGAAGTTGAGACCCAGTACTTC. This codes for CASSPPEVETQYF.

V usage is TRBV30 and J usage is TRBJ1-2; TRBD1 might be the D (5 bases). The germline V gene encodes CDR1 GTSNPN and CDR2 SVGIG (reference sequence). With 0 bases removed from V and 4 bases from J, the gap between germline ends came to 15 bases. This CDR3 contains 15 residues. The CDR3 DNA reads TGTGCCTGGAGTGTACGAGGGGCGGGAGGCTATGGCTACACCTTC. Its translation: CAWSVRGAGGYGYTF.

The J gene is TRBJ1-2, the V gene TRBV29-1; D might be TRBD1 (6 bases). This CDR3 spans 11 amino acids. With 6 bases removed from V and 6 bases from J, the gap between germline ends came to 11 bases. CDR1 is SQVTM, CDR2 ANQGSEA, per germline. This CDR3 reads CSVRGANGYTF. CDR3 bases: TGCAGCGTGCGGGGGGCAAATGGCTACACCTTC.

The chain has TRBV6-5 and TRBJ1-3; D call uncertain. In germline, CDR1 is MNHEY, CDR2 SVGAGI. Trimming removed 4 bases at V and 8 bases at J, with 15 bases between. The CDR3 is made up of 14 amino acids. CDR3 bases: TGTGCCAGCAGTTTAGGAGCTACTGGGTACACCATATATTTT. This codes for CASSLGATGYTIYF.

The chain uses TRBV19 and TRBJ1-4, with D unresolved. CDR1 LNHDA and CDR2 SQIVND come from the germline V gene (reference sequence). This CDR3 region has 15 residues. V shed 5 bases and J shed 0 bases, with 10 bases lying between them. CDR3 sequence: CASSGQAATNEKLFF. The CDR3 bases are TGTGCCAGTAGTGGGCAGGCCGCAACTAATGAAAAACTGTTTTTT.

The chain employs TRBV5-5 and TRBJ1-4; 9 bases align to TRBD1. V was pared by 4 bases and J by 1 base, with 14 bases of the junction left unmatched. CDR1 is SGHKS and CDR2 is YYEKEE in the germline V gene (reference sequence). This CDR3 contains 19 residues. CDR3 sequence reads: CASSRTFRDRVLTNEKLFF. CDR3 nucleotide sequence: TGTGCCAGCAGCCGCACTTTCCGGGACAGGGTTTTAACTAATGAAAAACTGTTTTTT. The variable domain in full, with the rest retrieved from reference TRBV5-5 and TRBJ1-4, is DAGVTQSPTHLIKTRGQQVTLRCSPISGHKSVSWYQQVLGQGPQFIFQYYEKEERGRGNFPDRFSARQFPNYSSELNVNALLLGDSALYLCASSRTFRDRVLTNEKLFFGSGTQLSVL.